The clone carrying this T cell receptor (beta chain) appeared once. This sample is drawn from a study of high-grade serous ovarian cancer treatment subgroups. Data came from immunoSEQ multiplex PCR; TCRdb stores just in-frame clones and leaves some out. The sample shows a few thousand clones, roughly 72% of them seen only once. The tumor samples were collected prior to definitive surgery or chemotherapy. V lost 0 bases, J lost 8 bases, and 16 bases lay in between. This CDR3 is built from 14 residues. Germline assignment: CDR1 SQVTM and CDR2 ANQGSEA. The chain employs TRBV29-1 and TRBJ1-1; maybe TRBD1 (6 bases). The sequence derives from a human donor with high-grade serous ovarian cancer. Input material: tumor tissue. CDR3 nucleotide sequence: TGCAGCGTTGAAGAGGGGGCCAGGGTAGGAGAAGCTTTCTTT. It specifies CSVEEGARVGEAFF.